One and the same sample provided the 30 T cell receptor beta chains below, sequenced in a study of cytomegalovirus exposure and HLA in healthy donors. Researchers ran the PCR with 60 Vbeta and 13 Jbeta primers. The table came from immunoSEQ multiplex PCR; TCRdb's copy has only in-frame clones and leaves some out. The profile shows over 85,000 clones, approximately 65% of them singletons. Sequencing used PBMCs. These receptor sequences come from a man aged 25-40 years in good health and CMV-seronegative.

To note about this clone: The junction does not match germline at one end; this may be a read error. CDR3: CASGFTGNTEAFF. CDR3 DNA sequence: TGTGCCAGCGGTTTCACAGGGAACACTGAAGCTTTCTTT. The chain is built from TRBV27 and TRBJ1-1, with D perhaps matching TRBD1 (5 bases). The CDR3 contains 13 residues. CDR1 MNHEY and CDR2 SMNVEV come from the germline V gene (reference sequence).

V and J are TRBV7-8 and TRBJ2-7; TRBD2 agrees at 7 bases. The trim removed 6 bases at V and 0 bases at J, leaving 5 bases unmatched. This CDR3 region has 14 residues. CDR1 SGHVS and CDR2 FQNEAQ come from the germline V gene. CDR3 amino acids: CASRPRGSSYEQYF. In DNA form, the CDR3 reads TGTGCCAGCAGACCGCGGGGGAGCTCCTACGAGCAGTACTTC.

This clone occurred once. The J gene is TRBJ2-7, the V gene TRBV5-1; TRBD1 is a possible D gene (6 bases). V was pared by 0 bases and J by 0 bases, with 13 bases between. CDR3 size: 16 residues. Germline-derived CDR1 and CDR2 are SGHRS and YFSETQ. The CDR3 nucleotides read TGCGCCAGCAGCTTGGCAAGGGGGTTAAGCTCCTACGAGCAGTACTTC. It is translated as CASSLARGLSSYEQYF.

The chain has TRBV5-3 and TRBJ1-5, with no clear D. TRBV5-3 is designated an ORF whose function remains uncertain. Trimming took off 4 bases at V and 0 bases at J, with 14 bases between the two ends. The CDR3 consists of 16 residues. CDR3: CARSLRQPYSNQPQHF. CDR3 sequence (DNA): TGTGCCAGAAGCCTGCGACAACCCTATAGCAATCAGCCCCAGCATTTT.

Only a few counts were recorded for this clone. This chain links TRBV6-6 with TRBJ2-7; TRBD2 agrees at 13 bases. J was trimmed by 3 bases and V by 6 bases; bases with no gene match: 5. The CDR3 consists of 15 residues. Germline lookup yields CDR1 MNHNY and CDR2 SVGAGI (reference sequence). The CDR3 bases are TGTGCCAGCAGGGCGGGACTAGCGGGAAGCTACGAGCAGTACTTC. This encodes CASRAGLAGSYEQYF.

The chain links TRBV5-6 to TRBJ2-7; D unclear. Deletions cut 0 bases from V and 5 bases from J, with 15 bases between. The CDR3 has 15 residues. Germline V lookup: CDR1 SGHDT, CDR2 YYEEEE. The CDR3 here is CASSLDEARLDEQYF. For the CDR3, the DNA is TGTGCCAGCAGCTTGGACGAGGCCCGGTTGGACGAGCAGTACTTC.

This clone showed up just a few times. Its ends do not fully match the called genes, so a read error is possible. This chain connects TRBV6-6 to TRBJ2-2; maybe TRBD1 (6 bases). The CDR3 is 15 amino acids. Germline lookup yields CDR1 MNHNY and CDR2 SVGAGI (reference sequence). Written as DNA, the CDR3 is TGTTCCAGCAGACTCGATACAGGGTACACCGGGGAGCTGTTTTTT. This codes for CSSRLDTGYTGELFF.

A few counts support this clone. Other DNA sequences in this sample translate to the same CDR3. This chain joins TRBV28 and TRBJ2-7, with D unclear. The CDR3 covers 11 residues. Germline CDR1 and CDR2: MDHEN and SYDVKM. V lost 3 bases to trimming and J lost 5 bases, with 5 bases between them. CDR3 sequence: CASSFRDEQYF. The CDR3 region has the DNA TGTGCCAGCAGTTTTCGGGACGAGCAGTACTTC.

Here the CDR3 reads CAISPGTGAGEQYF. The CDR3 DNA sequence: TGTGCCATCAGCCCCGGGACAGGGGCGGGGGAGCAGTACTTC. The V gene is TRBV10-3, the J gene TRBJ2-7, with 10 bases identical to TRBD1. This CDR3 is 14 amino acids long. Germline V lookup: CDR1 ENHRY, CDR2 SYGVKD. V gave up 6 bases and J gave up 7 bases; unmatched junction bases: 9.

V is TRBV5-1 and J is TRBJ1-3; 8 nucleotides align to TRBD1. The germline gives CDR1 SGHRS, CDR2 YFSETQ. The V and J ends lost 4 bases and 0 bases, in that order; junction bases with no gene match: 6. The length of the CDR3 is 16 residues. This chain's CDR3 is CASSPGQVSSGNTIYF. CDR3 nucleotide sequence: TGCGCCAGCAGCCCGGGACAGGTTAGCTCTGGAAACACCATATATTTT.

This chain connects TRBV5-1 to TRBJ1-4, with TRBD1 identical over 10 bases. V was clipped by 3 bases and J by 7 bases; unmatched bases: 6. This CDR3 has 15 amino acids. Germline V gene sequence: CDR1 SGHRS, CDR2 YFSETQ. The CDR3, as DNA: TGCGCCAGCAGCTACGGACAGGGGGAAAGTGAAAAACTGTTTTTT. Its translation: CASSYGQGESEKLFF.

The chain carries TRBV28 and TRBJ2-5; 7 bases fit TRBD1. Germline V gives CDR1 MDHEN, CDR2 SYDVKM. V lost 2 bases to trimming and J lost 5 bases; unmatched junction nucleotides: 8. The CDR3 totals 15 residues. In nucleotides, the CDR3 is TGTGCCAGCAGTTTAGCAGAGGGACAGTGGGAGACCCAGTACTTC. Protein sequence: CASSLAEGQWETQYF.

CDR3 in amino acids: CASSLQSNTGELFF. The CDR3 DNA reads TGCGCCAGCAGCTTGCAGTCGAACACCGGGGAGCTGTTTTTT. This chain joins TRBV5-1 and TRBJ2-2; D is undetermined. Deletions cut 1 base from V and 0 bases from J, with 4 bases between. Germline CDR1 is SGHRS and CDR2 is YFSETQ. CDR3 length: 14 residues.

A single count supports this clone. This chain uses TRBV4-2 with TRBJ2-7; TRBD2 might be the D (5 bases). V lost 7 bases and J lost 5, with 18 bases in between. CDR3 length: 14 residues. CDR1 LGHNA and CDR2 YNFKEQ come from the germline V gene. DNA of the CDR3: TGTGCCAGCAAAGGACTTCGGCTCGATCACGAGCAGTACTTC. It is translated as CASKGLRLDHEQYF.

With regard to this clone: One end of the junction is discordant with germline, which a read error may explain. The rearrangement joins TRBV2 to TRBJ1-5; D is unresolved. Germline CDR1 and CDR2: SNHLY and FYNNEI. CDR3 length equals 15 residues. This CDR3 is CPSSWIEGSNQPQHF. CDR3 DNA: TGTCCCAGCAGTTGGATAGAGGGCAGCAATCAGCCCCAGCATTTT.

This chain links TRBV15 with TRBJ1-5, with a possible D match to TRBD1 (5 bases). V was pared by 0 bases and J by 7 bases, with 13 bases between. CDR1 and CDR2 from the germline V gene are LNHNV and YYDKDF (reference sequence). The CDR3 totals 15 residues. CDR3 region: CATSRDRAREQPQHF. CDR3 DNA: TGTGCCACCAGCAGAGACAGGGCCCGAGAACAGCCCCAGCATTTT.

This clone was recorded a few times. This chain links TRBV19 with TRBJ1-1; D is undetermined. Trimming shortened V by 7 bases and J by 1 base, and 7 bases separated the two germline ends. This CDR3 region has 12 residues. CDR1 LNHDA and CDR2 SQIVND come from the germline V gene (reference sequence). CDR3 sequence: CASTRGNTEAFF. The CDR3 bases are TGTGCCAGTACGCGGGGGAACACTGAAGCTTTCTTT.

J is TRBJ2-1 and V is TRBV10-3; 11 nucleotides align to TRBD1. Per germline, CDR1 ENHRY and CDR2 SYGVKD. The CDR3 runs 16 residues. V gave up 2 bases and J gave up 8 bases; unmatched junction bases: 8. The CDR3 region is CAISEPGTGGVDEQFF. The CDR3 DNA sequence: TGTGCCATCAGTGAGCCCGGGACAGGGGGGGTGGATGAGCAGTTCTTC.

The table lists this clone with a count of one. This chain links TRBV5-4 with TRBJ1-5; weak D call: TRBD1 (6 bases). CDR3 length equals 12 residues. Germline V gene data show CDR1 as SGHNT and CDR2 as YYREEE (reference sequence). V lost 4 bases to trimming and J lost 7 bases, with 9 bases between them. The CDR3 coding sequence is TGTGCCAGCAGCGCAGGGGACCAGCCCCAGCATTTT. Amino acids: CASSAGDQPQHF.

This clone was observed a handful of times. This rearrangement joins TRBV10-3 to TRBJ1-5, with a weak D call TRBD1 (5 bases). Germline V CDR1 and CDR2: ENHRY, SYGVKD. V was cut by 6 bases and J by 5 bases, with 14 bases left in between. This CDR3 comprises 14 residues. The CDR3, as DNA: TGTGCCATCAGCCTCGACAGTTTTGATCAGCCCCAGCATTTT. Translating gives CAISLDSFDQPQHF.

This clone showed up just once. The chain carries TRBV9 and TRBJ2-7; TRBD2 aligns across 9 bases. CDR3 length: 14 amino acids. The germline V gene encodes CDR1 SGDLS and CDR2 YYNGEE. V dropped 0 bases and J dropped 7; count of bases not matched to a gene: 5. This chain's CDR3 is CASSVGLAAGEQYF. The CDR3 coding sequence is TGTGCCAGCAGCGTAGGACTAGCGGCAGGAGAGCAGTACTTC. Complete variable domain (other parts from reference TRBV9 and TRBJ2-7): DSGVTQTPKHLITATGQRVTLRCSPRSGDLSVYWYQQSLDQGLQFLIQYYNGEERAKGNILERFSAQQFPDLHSELNLSSLELGDSALYFCASSVGLAAGEQYFGPGTRLTVT.

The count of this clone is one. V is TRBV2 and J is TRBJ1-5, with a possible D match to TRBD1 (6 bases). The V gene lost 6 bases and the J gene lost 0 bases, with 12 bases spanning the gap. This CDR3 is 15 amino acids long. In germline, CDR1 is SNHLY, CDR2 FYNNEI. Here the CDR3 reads CASRTGSNSNQPQHF. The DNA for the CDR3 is TGTGCCAGCAGGACAGGTTCCAATAGCAATCAGCCCCAGCATTTT.

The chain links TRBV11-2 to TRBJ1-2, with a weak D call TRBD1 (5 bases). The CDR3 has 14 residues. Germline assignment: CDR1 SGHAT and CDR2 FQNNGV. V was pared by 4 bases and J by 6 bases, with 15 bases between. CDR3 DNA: TGTGCCAGCAGCTCCATCAAAGGGACTCATGGCTACACCTTC. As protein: CASSSIKGTHGYTF. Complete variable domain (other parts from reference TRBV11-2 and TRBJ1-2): EAGVAQSPRYKIIEKRQSVAFWCNPISGHATLYWYQQILGQGPKLLIQFQNNGVVDDSQLPKDRFSAERLKGVDSTLKIQPAKLEDSAVYLCASSSIKGTHGYTFGSGTRLTVV.

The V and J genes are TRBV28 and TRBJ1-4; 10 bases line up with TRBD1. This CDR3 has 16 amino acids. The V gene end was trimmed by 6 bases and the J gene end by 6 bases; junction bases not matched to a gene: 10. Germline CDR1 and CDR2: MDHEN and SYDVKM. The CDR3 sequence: CASRRLTGGLDEKLFF. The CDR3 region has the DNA TGTGCCAGCAGACGTCTGACAGGGGGCTTAGATGAAAAACTGTTTTTT. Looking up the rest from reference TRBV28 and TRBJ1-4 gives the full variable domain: DVKVTQSSRYLVKRTGEKVFLECVQDMDHENMFWYRQDPGLGLRLIYFSYDVKMKEKGDIPEGYSVSREKKERFSLILESASTNQTSMYLCASRRLTGGLDEKLFFGSGTQLSVL.

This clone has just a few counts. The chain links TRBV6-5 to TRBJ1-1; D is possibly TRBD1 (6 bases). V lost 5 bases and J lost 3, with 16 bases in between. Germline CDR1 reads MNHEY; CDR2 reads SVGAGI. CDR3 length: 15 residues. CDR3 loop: CASSPMTPGDTEAFF. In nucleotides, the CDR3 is TGTGCCAGCAGTCCGATGACGCCAGGGGACACTGAAGCTTTCTTT.

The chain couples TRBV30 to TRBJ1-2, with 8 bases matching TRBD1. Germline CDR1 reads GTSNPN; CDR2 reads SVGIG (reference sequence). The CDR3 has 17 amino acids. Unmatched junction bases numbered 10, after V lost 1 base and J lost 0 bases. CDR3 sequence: CAWSAGTGLLANYGYTF. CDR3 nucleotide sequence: TGTGCCTGGAGTGCCGGGACAGGACTCCTTGCTAACTATGGCTACACCTTC.

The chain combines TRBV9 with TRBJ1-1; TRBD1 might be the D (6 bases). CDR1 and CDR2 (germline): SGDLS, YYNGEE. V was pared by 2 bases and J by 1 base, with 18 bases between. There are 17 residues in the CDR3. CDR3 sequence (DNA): TGTGCCAGCAGCGTGAGCAGGGACAACCAGGGGAACACTGAAGCTTTCTTT. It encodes CASSVSRDNQGNTEAFF.

For the CDR3, the DNA is TGTGCCAGCAGCACCGGGACAGGGGGCGGTGGCTACACCTTC. The encoded protein is CASSTGTGGGGYTF. This rearrangement joins TRBV7-3 to TRBJ1-2; 12 bases align to TRBD1. V lost 5 bases and J lost 7; bases outside the gene matches: 5. The CDR3 loop spans 14 amino acids. Per germline, CDR1 SGHTA and CDR2 FQGTGA.

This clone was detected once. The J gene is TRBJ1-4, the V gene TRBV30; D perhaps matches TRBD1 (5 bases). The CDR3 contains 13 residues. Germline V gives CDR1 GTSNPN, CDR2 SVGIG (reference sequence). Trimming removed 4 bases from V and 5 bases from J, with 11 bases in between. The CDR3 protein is CAWTGRENEKLFF. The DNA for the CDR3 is TGTGCCTGGACGGGCAGGGAAAATGAAAAACTGTTTTTT.

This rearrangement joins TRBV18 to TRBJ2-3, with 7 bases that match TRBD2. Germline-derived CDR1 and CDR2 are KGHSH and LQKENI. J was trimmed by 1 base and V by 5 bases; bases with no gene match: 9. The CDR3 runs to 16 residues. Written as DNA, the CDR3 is TGTGCCAGCTCATGGGACTACGGGGATGGCACAGATACGCAGTATTTT. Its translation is CASSWDYGDGTDTQYF.